What follows is one T cell receptor beta chain and its context. The target antigen is unknown. The data were produced by immunoSEQ multiplex PCR, yet TCRdb's version contains in-frame clones alone and is incomplete. The sample shows about 2.3 million clones, approximately 93% of them seen only once. Donation came from healthy HIV-negative adults that had no recent acute infections or vaccinations. The data derive from a study of shared clonotypes between healthy human individuals. Study as a whole: Donors had three CD4 naive, three CD4 memory, two CD8 naive and one CD8 memory plate apiece.

This CDR3 contains 13 residues. Germline assignment: CDR1 MNHNS and CDR2 SASEGT. V was clipped by 6 bases and J by 6 bases, with 14 bases between them. Findings and limits, study-wide: Naive CD4 clonotypes overlapped across a handful of donors at around 5%.

The sample consisted of naive CD4+ T cells from PBMCs. Stated subset: CD45RA+ positively selected. The receptor comes from a man younger than 30 in good health. Some clones in this sample may be carry-over from other donors' samples. V usage is TRBV6-1 and J usage is TRBJ1-1; perhaps TRBD1 as D (5 bases). CDR3 nucleotide sequence: TGTGCCAGCAGGCGGACAATTCAACCTGAAGCTTTCTTT. Translating gives CASRRTIQPEAFF.